The 17 T cell receptor beta chains below come from one sample, sequenced in a study of quantifying T cell responses using KT2 cells. Study overall: cDNA was made from DNase-treated RNA using alpha and beta constant primers.

A single-stranded UMI oligo with SP2 sequence was ligated to cDNA 3' ends. First-round PCR used three to five cycles and beta primers RC1.1 and RC1.2 covering TRBC1 and TRBC2. TCRdb re-analysed the UMI-ligation and nested PCR reads in MiXCR, keeping a single row per CDR3 protein. Counted here are tens of thousands of distinct CDR3 sequences, roughly an eighth occurring once; the ten biggest clones make up around a tenth. Material: PBMCs spiked with cells of the T cell clone KT2. These receptors originate from a human donor.

This clonotype was found many times. The genes are TRBV20-1 and TRBJ2-1, with 12 bases matching TRBD2. Trimming at V came to 8 bases and at J to 4 bases, leaving 6 bases not matched to a gene. Germline CDR1 reads DFQATT; CDR2 reads SNEGSKA (reference sequence). This CDR3 region has 14 residues. CDR3 sequence: CSHLGLAGYNEQFF. As DNA, the CDR3 is TGCAGTCACCTCGGACTAGCGGGGTACAATGAGCAGTTCTTC.

This clonotype appeared a few times. The chain couples TRBV7-3 to TRBJ1-1; 10 nucleotides line up with TRBD1. The CDR3 has 13 residues. Germline V gives CDR1 SGHTA, CDR2 FQGTGA. With 3 bases clipped from V and 5 bases from J, the junction kept 0 bases outside the gene matches. The CDR3 loop reads CASSLDRGTEAFF. As DNA, the CDR3 is TGTGCCAGCAGCTTGGACAGGGGGACTGAAGCTTTCTTT.

This clonotype was recorded at least ten times. The rearrangement links TRBV6-1 to TRBJ2-5, with D possibly TRBD1 on 7 matching bases. Per germline, CDR1 MNHNS and CDR2 SASEGT. The CDR3 length is 16 residues. With 0 bases removed from V and 2 bases from J, the gap between germline ends came to 13 bases. DNA of the CDR3: TGTGCCAGCAGTGAAGCAACAGGGGCGGGGCAAGAGACCCAGTACTTC. Encoded protein: CASSEATGAGQETQYF.

The rearrangement joins TRBV5-5 to TRBJ2-1; 9 bases fit TRBD2. V lost 4 bases, J lost 4 bases, and 6 bases stayed unmatched. Per the germline V gene, CDR1 is SGHKS and CDR2 is YYEKEE (reference sequence). The CDR3 has 15 residues. Here the CDR3 reads CASSQRLAEYNEQFF. The CDR3 nucleotides read TGTGCCAGCAGCCAGCGACTAGCGGAGTACAATGAGCAGTTCTTC.

This clonotype was counted only a few times. The chain joins TRBV5-1 to TRBJ2-5; the match to TRBD1 covers 7 bases. With 0 bases clipped from V and 3 bases from J, the junction kept 5 bases outside the gene matches. This CDR3 spans 15 amino acids. In germline, CDR1 is SGHRS, CDR2 YFSETQ. CDR3 DNA sequence: TGCGCCAGCAGCTTGGATCGGACAGGCGAAGAGACCCAGTACTTC. This gives the protein CASSLDRTGEETQYF. The variable domain in full, with the rest retrieved from reference TRBV5-1 and TRBJ2-5, is KAGVTQTPRYLIKTRGQQVTLSCSPISGHRSVSWYQQTPGQGLQFLFEYFSETQRNKGNFPGRFSGRQFSNSRSEMNVSTLELGDSALYLCASSLDRTGEETQYFGPGTRLLVL.

This clonotype has just a few counts. The V gene is TRBV6-5, the J gene TRBJ2-6, with a possible D match to TRBD1 (5 bases). The V gene lost 6 bases and the J gene lost 2 bases, with 5 bases spanning the gap. The CDR3 sequence is 13 residues long. Germline lookup yields CDR1 MNHEY and CDR2 SVGAGI. The DNA for the CDR3 is TGTGCCAGCAGCAGGGCTGGGGCCAACGTCCTGACTTTC. As protein: CASSRAGANVLTF.

The chain uses TRBV7-9 and TRBJ2-5, with TRBD2 identical over 7 bases. Per germline, CDR1 SEHNR and CDR2 FQNEAQ (reference sequence). V trimming: 1 base; J trimming: 5 bases; junction bases outside the gene matches: 1. The CDR3 is 13 amino acids. DNA of the CDR3: TGTGCCAGCAGCTTAGAGGGAGGGGAGACCCAGTACTTC. Its protein is CASSLEGGETQYF. Full variable domain (outside the CDR3, taken from reference TRBV7-9 and TRBJ2-5): DTGVSQNPRHKITKRGQNVTFRCDPISEHNRLYWYRQTLGQGPEFLTYFQNEAQLEKSRLLSDRFSAERPKGSFSTLEIQRTEQGDSAMYLCASSLEGGETQYFGPGTRLLVL.

This clonotype was counted a few times. This chain uses TRBV20-1 with TRBJ1-3, with TRBD1 identical over 8 bases. CDR3 length: 16 amino acids. CDR1 and CDR2 from the germline V gene are DFQATT and SNEGSKA (reference sequence). The V segment lost 1 base and the J segment 4 bases; nucleotides outside the gene matches: 9. In nucleotides, the CDR3 is TGCAGTGCTAGAGGAGATACACAGGGGGGAGGAAACACCATATATTTT. Protein product: CSARGDTQGGGNTIYF.

This clonotype was detected a few times. The rearrangement joins TRBV7-8 to TRBJ2-1; TRBD2 agrees at 7 bases. Trimming removed 3 bases from V and 8 bases from J; junction bases left unmatched: 10. This CDR3 spans 15 amino acids. Germline CDR1 and CDR2: SGHVS and FQNEAQ. CDR3 nucleotide sequence: TGTGCCAGCAGCTTGGGGAGGGCCGCTGGCTATGAGCAGTTCTTC. Encoded protein: CASSLGRAAGYEQFF.

The chain has TRBV19 and TRBJ2-4; perhaps TRBD1 as D (6 bases). CDR1 and CDR2 (germline): LNHDA, SQIVND (reference sequence). V was pared by 10 bases and J by 3 bases, with 16 bases between. The CDR3 extends over 14 amino acids. CDR3 sequence (DNA): TGTGCCACCAAGACAGGAGATATCAAAAACATTCAGTACTTC. Its translation is CATKTGDIKNIQYF.

This clonotype was recorded at least ten times. This sequence joins TRBV5-4 and TRBJ2-6; no definite D call. This CDR3 region has 15 residues. Germline values: CDR1 SGHNT, CDR2 YYREEE (reference sequence). V dropped 4 bases and J dropped 1 base, with 9 bases sitting between them. CDR3 sequence: CASSNLGSGANVLTF. The CDR3, as DNA: TGTGCCAGCAGCAACCTGGGTTCTGGGGCCAACGTCCTGACTTTC.

This clonotype was picked up many times. CDR3 DNA: TGTGCCAGCACTCCCGGGGGAGTGCGTGTGAGTGAGCAGTTCTTC. This sequence encodes CASTPGGVRVSEQFF. The genes are TRBV11-3 and TRBJ2-1; maybe TRBD2 (6 bases). The V end lost 7 bases, the J end lost 9 bases, and 22 bases lay between the germline ends. Germline-derived CDR1 and CDR2 are SGHNT and YENEEA. This CDR3 spans 15 amino acids. Looking up the rest from reference TRBV11-3 and TRBJ2-1 gives the full variable domain: EAGVVQSPRYKIIEKKQPVAFWCNPISGHNTLYWYLQNLGQGPELLIRYENEEAVDDSQLPKDRFSAERLKGVDSTLKIQPAELGDSAVYLCASTPGGVRVSEQFFGPGTRLTVL.

The chain links TRBV6-2 or TRBV6-3 to TRBJ1-1; possible D gene TRBD1, 5 bases. The V gene's germline CDR1 is MNHEY and CDR2 SVGEGT. CDR3 size: 17 residues. V lost 0 bases and J lost 1, with 15 bases in between. The CDR3 here is CASSYSSQGVKNTEAFF. Written as DNA, the CDR3 is TGTGCCAGCAGTTACTCGTCCCAGGGAGTGAAGAACACTGAAGCTTTCTTT.

This clonotype has a count of ten or more. The V and J genes are TRBV5-5 and TRBJ2-5; tentative D call: TRBD1 (5 bases). CDR3 length: 17 residues. V dropped 3 bases and J dropped 4 bases, with 22 bases sitting between them. Germline V gene lookup returns CDR1 SGHKS and CDR2 YYEKEE (reference sequence). Here the CDR3 DNA reads TGTGCCAGCAGCTCGCCGAGGACCCCCATTAGGGGAGAGACCCAGTACTTC. Amino acid sequence: CASSSPRTPIRGETQYF.

This clonotype showed up just a few times. The chain uses TRBV7-9 and TRBJ2-5, with no clear D. The CDR3 extends over 14 amino acids. V gave up 3 bases and J gave up 1 base, with 9 bases separating them. Germline lookup yields CDR1 SEHNR and CDR2 FQNEAQ (reference sequence). CDR3 in amino acids: CASSFPSVQETQYF. The CDR3 DNA reads TGTGCCAGCAGCTTCCCGTCTGTCCAAGAGACCCAGTACTTC.

The chain carries TRBV11-2 and TRBJ1-5; D is undetermined. The CDR3 is 15 residues long. Germline CDR1 SGHAT, CDR2 FQNNGV. Deletions cut 4 bases from V and 4 bases from J, with 14 bases between. The CDR3 nucleotides read TGTGCCAGCAGCTACTCCGGCAGGTCGAATCAGCCCCAGCATTTT. Residues: CASSYSGRSNQPQHF.

The sample holds many counts of this clonotype. A clone one base away is much larger, so this may be a read error. This chain links TRBV7-9 with TRBJ1-2, with D possibly being TRBD1 (5 bases). The CDR3 is 16 amino acids. From germline, CDR1 is SEHNR and CDR2 FQNEAQ (reference sequence). The CDR3 DNA reads as TGTGCCAGCTGGCCCGGCGGGGCGCGAGACAACTATGGCTACAACTTC. It yields the protein CASWPGGARDNYGYNF.